Listed below are T cell receptor beta chains from one sample, sequenced in a study of T cells after posttransplantation cyclophosphamide. The data were produced by immunoSEQ multiplex PCR, yet TCRdb's version contains in-frame clones alone and is incomplete. The sample holds about 8,800 clones, roughly 98% seen once. The sequencing sample was made of naive CD4+ T cells sorted from PBMCs. These receptors originate from a woman aged 55-69 years in good health, CMV-negative, and a related stem cell transplant donor. Both conserved end residues are part of each CDR3. D genes are given only for firm matches. Clone size is shown for a subset of rows, as once, few, many or a class of expanded clone.

J: TRBJ1-2
V: TRBV6-5
D: NA
size: NA
CDR3: CASSLDTRGRCTF
DNA: TGTGCCAGCAGTTTAGACACCAGGGGACGTTGTACCTTC

J: TRBJ2-5
V: TRBV6-6
D: NA
size: NA
CDR3: CASSIPQGIQETQYF
DNA: TGTGCCAGCAGTATACCTCAGGGAATCCAAGAGACCCAGTACTTC

J: TRBJ1-4
V: TRBV6-5
D: TRBD1
size: NA
CDR3: CASSQKTGSSEKLFF
DNA: TGTGCCAGCAGCCAAAAGACAGGGAGTAGTGAAAAACTGTTTTTT

J: TRBJ1-5
V: TRBV19
D: NA
size: NA
CDR3: CASRETGLGAQHF
DNA: TGTGCCAGTAGAGAAACAGGGCTGGGGGCCCAGCATTTT

J: TRBJ1-6
V: TRBV7-2
D: NA
size: NA
CDR3: CASSRGPASSYNSPLHF
DNA: TGTGCCAGCAGCAGGGGCCCGGCAAGCTCCTATAATTCCCCCCTCCACTTT

J: TRBJ1-1
V: TRBV7-9
D: NA
size: NA
CDR3: CASSLGGEMNTEAFF
DNA: TGTGCCAGCAGCTTAGGTGGAGAAATGAACACTGAAGCTTTCTTT

J: TRBJ2-1
V: TRBV15
D: NA
size: once
CDR3: CATSRDRRGGMNEQFF
DNA: TGTGCCACCAGCAGAGATCGCAGGGGCGGTATGAATGAGCAGTTCTTC

J: TRBJ2-1
V: TRBV7-9
D: NA
size: NA
CDR3: CASSLASASSYNEQFF
DNA: TGTGCCAGCAGCTTAGCGTCGGCTAGCTCCTACAATGAGCAGTTCTTC

J: TRBJ2-7
V: TRBV7-9
D: TRBD2
size: NA
CDR3: CASRISGTYEQYF
DNA: TGTGCCAGCCGAATTAGCGGGACCTACGAGCAGTACTTC

J: TRBJ2-2
V: TRBV7-2
D: NA
size: NA
CDR3: CASSLFLDAGELFF
DNA: TGTGCCAGCAGCTTATTCCTAGATGCCGGGGAGCTGTTTTTT

J: TRBJ2-7
V: TRBV6-5
D: TRBD1
size: NA
CDR3: CASSYSWDRIYEQYF
DNA: TGTGCCAGCAGTTACTCCTGGGACAGGATCTACGAGCAGTACTTC

J: TRBJ2-3
V: TRBV18
D: NA
size: once
CDR3: CASSPYTDTQYF
DNA: TGTGCCAGCTCACCCTACACAGATACGCAGTATTTT

J: TRBJ2-2
V: TRBV9
D: TRBD2
size: NA
CDR3: CASSTLAGYTGELFF
DNA: TGTGCCAGCAGCACACTAGCGGGGTACACCGGGGAGCTGTTTTTT

J: TRBJ1-4
V: TRBV29-1
D: TRBD1
size: NA
CDR3: CSAKTGMKEKLFF
DNA: TGCAGCGCTAAGACAGGGATGAAAGAAAAACTGTTTTTT

J: TRBJ1-6
V: TRBV7-9
D: NA
size: NA
CDR3: CASSSSLGIGSPLHF
DNA: TGTGCCAGCAGCTCGTCACTAGGTATAGGGTCACCCCTCCACTTT

J: TRBJ2-7
V: TRBV28
D: NA
size: NA
CDR3: CASTSGQLPYEQYF
DNA: TGTGCCAGCACATCCGGACAGCTCCCCTACGAGCAGTACTTC

J: TRBJ2-3
V: TRBV7-2
D: NA
size: NA
CDR3: CASSLPNTDTQYF
DNA: TGTGCCAGCAGCTTACCCAACACAGATACGCAGTATTTT

J: TRBJ2-2
V: TRBV10-3
D: NA
size: NA
CDR3: CATQGTNTGELFF
DNA: TGTGCCACGCAGGGGACGAACACCGGGGAGCTGTTTTTT

J: TRBJ1-5
V: TRBV19
D: TRBD1
size: NA
CDR3: CASSTGQGGIQPQHF
DNA: TGTGCCAGTAGTACTGGACAGGGTGGAATTCAGCCCCAGCATTTT

J: TRBJ2-1
V: TRBV7-8
D: TRBD1
size: NA
CDR3: CASSLGSGTGLILTYNEQFF
DNA: TGTGCCAGCAGCTTAGGTTCCGGGACAGGGCTAATTCTTACCTACAATGAGCAGTTCTTC

J: TRBJ1-3
V: TRBV5-4
D: TRBD1
size: NA
CDR3: CASSLAGGGRGNTIYF
DNA: TGTGCCAGCAGCTTGGCAGGGGGCGGCCGAGGAAACACCATATATTTT

J: TRBJ1-6
V: TRBV2
D: TRBD1
size: NA
CDR3: CASSERTGGNSPLHF
DNA: TGTGCCAGCAGTGAACGGACAGGGGGTAATTCACCCCTCCACTTT

J: TRBJ2-2
V: TRBV18
D: NA
size: NA
CDR3: CANYYSNHTGELFF
DNA: TGTGCCAACTACTATTCGAATCACACCGGGGAGCTGTTTTTT

J: TRBJ2-1
V: TRBV19
D: NA
size: NA
CDR3: CASSIGGGAIIHNEQFF
DNA: TGTGCCAGTAGTATAGGGGGCGGGGCAATTATACATAATGAGCAGTTCTTC

J: TRBJ2-5
V: TRBV7-2
D: NA
size: NA
CDR3: CASSLNRGGTQYF
DNA: TGTGCCAGCAGCTTAAATAGGGGCGGGACCCAGTACTTC

J: TRBJ2-1
V: TRBV5-1
D: NA
size: NA
CDR3: CASRLAGTSVYNEQFF
DNA: TGCGCCAGCAGACTGGCCGGGACATCAGTCTACAATGAGCAGTTCTTC

J: TRBJ2-4
V: TRBV7-2
D: TRBD1
size: NA
CDR3: CASSFDRGGIQYF
DNA: TGTGCCAGCAGCTTCGACAGGGGCGGGATTCAGTACTTC

J: TRBJ2-5
V: TRBV28
D: TRBD2
size: NA
CDR3: CASIRGGTGETQYF
DNA: TGTGCCAGCATTCGGGGGGGGACGGGGGAGACCCAGTACTTC

J: TRBJ1-1
V: TRBV11-3
D: NA
size: NA
CDR3: CASSPSWGDTEAFF
DNA: TGTGCCAGCAGCCCGTCTTGGGGGGACACTGAAGCTTTCTTT

J: TRBJ1-4
V: TRBV18
D: TRBD1
size: NA
CDR3: CASSVRTGDEKLFF
DNA: TGTGCCAGCTCAGTGCGGACAGGGGATGAAAAACTGTTTTTT

J: TRBJ2-5
V: TRBV1
D: NA
size: NA
CDR3: CTSSQDLPAGGAGETQYF
DNA: TGCACCAGCAGCCAAGATCTTCCCGCGGGGGGGGCCGGGGAGACCCAGTACTTC

J: TRBJ1-5
V: TRBV2
D: NA
size: NA
CDR3: CASTEGGGVGGLGPQHF
DNA: TGTGCCAGCACGGAGGGGGGAGGGGTCGGGGGGCTGGGGCCCCAGCATTTT

J: TRBJ1-3
V: TRBV4-1
D: NA
size: NA
CDR3: CASSQYRLPSGNTIYF
DNA: TGCGCCAGCAGCCAATACCGCCTACCCTCTGGAAACACCATATATTTT

J: TRBJ2-5
V: TRBV7-2
D: TRBD1
size: NA
CDR3: CASSRDSQETQYF
DNA: TGTGCCAGCAGCCGGGACAGTCAAGAGACCCAGTACTTC

J: TRBJ2-3
V: TRBV9
D: TRBD2
size: NA
CDR3: CASSHGTSGSRVVADTQYF
DNA: TGTGCCAGCAGCCACGGGACTAGCGGGAGCCGGGTGGTCGCAGATACGCAGTATTTT

J: TRBJ1-5
V: TRBV28
D: NA
size: NA
CDR3: CASSLLRRPSNQPQHF
DNA: TGTGCCAGCAGTTTATTGAGGCGGCCCAGCAATCAGCCCCAGCATTTT